This T cell receptor beta chain originates from a study of shared clonotypes between healthy human individuals. Germline V gene data show CDR1 as SGHTA and CDR2 as FQGTGA. V lost 1 base, J lost 4 bases, and 7 bases lay in between. The CDR3 is 13 residues long. TCRdb keeps only in-frame clones here, not all; method: immunoSEQ multiplex PCR. The repertoire includes about 990,000 clones, more than 75% of them detected once, and 0.6% to 0.75% sits in the top ten. Source material: memory CD4+ T cells from PBMCs. Subset noted: CD45RA-negative fraction. The chain recombines TRBV7-3 with TRBJ2-5; unclear D gene. This sequence was found in a man aged 18 to 29 in good health. Some clones in this sample may be carry-over from other donors' samples. The CDR3 region is CASSLRRRETQYF. CDR3 bases: TGTGCCAGCAGCTTAAGGAGAAGAGAGACCCAGTACTTC.